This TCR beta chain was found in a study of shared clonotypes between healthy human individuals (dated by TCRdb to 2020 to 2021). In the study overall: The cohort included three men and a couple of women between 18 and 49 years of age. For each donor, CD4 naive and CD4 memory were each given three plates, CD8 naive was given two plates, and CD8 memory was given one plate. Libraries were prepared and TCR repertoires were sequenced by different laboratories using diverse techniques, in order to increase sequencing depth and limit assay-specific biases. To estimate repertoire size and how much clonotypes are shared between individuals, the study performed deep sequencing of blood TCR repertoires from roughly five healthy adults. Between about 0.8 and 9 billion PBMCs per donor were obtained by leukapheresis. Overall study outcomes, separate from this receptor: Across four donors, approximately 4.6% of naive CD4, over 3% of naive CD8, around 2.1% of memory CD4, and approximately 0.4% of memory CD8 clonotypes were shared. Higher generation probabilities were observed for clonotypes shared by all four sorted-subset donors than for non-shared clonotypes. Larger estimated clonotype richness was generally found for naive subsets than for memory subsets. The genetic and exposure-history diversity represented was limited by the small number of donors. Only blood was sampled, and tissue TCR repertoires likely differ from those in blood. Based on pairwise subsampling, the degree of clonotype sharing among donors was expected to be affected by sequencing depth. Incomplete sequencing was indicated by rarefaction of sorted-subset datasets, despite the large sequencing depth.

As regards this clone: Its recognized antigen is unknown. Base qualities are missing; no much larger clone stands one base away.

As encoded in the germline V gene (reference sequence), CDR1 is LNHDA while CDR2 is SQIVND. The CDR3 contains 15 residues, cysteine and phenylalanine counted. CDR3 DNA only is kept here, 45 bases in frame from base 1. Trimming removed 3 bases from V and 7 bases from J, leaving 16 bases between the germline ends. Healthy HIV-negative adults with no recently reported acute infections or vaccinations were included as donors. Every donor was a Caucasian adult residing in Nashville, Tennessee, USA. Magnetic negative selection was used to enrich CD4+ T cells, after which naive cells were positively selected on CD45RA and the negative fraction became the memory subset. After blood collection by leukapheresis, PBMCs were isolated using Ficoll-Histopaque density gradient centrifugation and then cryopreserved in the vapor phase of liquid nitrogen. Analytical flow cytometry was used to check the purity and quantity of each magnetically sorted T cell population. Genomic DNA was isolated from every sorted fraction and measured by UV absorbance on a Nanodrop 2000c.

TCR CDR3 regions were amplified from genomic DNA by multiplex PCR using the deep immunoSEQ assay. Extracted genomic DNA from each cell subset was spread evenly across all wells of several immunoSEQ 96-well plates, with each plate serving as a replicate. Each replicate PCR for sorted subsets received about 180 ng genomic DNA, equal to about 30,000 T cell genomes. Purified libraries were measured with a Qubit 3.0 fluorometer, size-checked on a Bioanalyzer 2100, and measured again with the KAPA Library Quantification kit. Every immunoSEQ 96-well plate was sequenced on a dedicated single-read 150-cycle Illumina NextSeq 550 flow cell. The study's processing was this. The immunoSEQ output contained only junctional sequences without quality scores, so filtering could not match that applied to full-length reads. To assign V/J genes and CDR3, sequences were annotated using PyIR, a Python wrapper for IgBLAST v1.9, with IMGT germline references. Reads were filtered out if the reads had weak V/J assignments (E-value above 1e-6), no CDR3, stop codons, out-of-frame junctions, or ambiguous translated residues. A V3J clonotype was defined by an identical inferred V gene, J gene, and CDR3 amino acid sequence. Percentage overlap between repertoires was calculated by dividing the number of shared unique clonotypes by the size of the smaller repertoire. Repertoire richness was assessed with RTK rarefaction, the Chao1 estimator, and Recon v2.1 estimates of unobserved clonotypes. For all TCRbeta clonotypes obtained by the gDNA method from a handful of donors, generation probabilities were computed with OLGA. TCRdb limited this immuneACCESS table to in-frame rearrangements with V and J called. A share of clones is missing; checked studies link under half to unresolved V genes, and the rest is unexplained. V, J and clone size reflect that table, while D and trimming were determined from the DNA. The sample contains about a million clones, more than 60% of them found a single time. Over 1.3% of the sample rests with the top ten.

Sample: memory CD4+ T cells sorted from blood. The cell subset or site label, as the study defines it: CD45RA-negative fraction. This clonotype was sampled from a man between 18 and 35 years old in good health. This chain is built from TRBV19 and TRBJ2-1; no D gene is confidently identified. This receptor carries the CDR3 CASSINSLPGNEQFF. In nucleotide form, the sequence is TGTGCCAGTAGTATTAACTCCCTCCCTGGGAATGAGCAGTTCTTC.